This T cell receptor (beta chain) was sequenced for a study of blood T cell repertoires in COVID-19. Data came from immunoSEQ multiplex PCR; TCRdb stores just in-frame clones and leaves some out. The sample shows about 230,000 clones, 84% of them seen only once. Germline values: CDR1 DFQATT, CDR2 SNEGSKA (reference sequence). The CDR3 runs to 14 residues. J lost 9 bases, V lost 3 bases, and 9 bases had no gene match. This TCR was recovered from a man aged 40-49 years who had recovered from COVID-19. Sequencing was performed on peripheral blood. The chain links TRBV20-1 to TRBJ2-1, with 9 bases fitting TRBD2. As DNA, the CDR3 is TGCAGTGCTAGTGGGGTTAGCGGGAGTAGTGAGCAGTTCTTC. Translation gives CSASGVSGSSEQFF.